Below, 7 T cell receptor beta chains from the same sample are listed, as sequenced in a study of T cell clones after liver transplantation. TCRdb's table, derived via immunoSEQ multiplex PCR, lists solely in-frame clones and lacks some. The table records just under 60,000 clones, 70% to 80% of them present only once. The starting material was CD4+ T cells from blood, obtained at the approximately 16-month timepoint. These receptor sequences come from a human patient who received a liver transplant. A subset of T cells may come from the graft donor.

This rearrangement joins TRBV2 to TRBJ2-5; 9 nucleotides agree with TRBD2. Unmatched junction bases numbered 7, after V lost 3 bases and J lost 5 bases. This CDR3 region has 15 residues. The germline V gene encodes CDR1 SNHLY and CDR2 FYNNEI. Here the CDR3 reads CASSEGLADVETQYF. The CDR3 DNA follows: TGTGCCAGCAGTGAGGGACTAGCTGATGTTGAGACCCAGTACTTC.

The CDR3 region has the DNA TGTGCCAGCAGCCAGACCGGGAGCAACCCTTACGAGCAGTACTTC. This codes for CASSQTGSNPYEQYF. The chain recombines TRBV4-2 with TRBJ2-7; the D gene is possibly TRBD2 (6 bases). Trimming left V 3 bases short and J 4 bases short, with 16 bases between. The CDR3 is made up of 15 amino acids. Germline-derived CDR1 and CDR2 are LGHNA and YNFKEQ.

The J gene is TRBJ1-1, the V gene TRBV7-9, with no clear D. With 2 bases removed from V and 0 bases from J, the gap between germline ends came to 10 bases. Germline V gene sequence: CDR1 SEHNR, CDR2 FQNEAQ (reference sequence). This CDR3 has 15 residues. The CDR3 sequence: CASSLSTGVNTEAFF. The DNA of the CDR3 is TGTGCCAGCAGCTTAAGTACCGGGGTGAACACTGAAGCTTTCTTT.

This clone was recorded a few times. The rearrangement uses TRBV7-2 and TRBJ2-3; D uncertain. V dropped 4 bases and J dropped 3 bases, with 11 bases sitting between them. CDR1 and CDR2 (germline): SGHTA, FQGNSA. The CDR3 loop spans 14 amino acids. The CDR3 region is CASSSYLETDTQYF. CDR3 DNA: TGTGCCAGCAGCTCTTATTTGGAGACAGATACGCAGTATTTT.

V gene TRBV11-2 combines with J gene TRBJ1-5, with D hard to call. Trimming took 0 bases from V and 1 from J, leaving 7 bases between them. The CDR3 totals 15 residues. CDR1 and CDR2 (germline): SGHAT, FQNNGV. The CDR3 bases are TGTGCCAGCAGCTTAGAGCCGGGGAGCAATCAGCCCCAGCATTTT. As protein: CASSLEPGSNQPQHF.

The gene calls are TRBV6-5 and TRBJ1-2, with D maybe TRBD1 (5 bases). Germline V lookup: CDR1 MNHEY, CDR2 SVGAGI. The V and J ends lost 8 bases and 6 bases respectively, with 7 bases between them. This CDR3 spans 10 amino acids. In nucleotides, the CDR3 is TGTGCCAGCCGGGGGAATGGCTACACCTTC. Its translation is CASRGNGYTF.

The rearrangement uses TRBV28 and TRBJ1-2; no clear D gene. The CDR3 sequence is 13 residues long. The germline V gene encodes CDR1 MDHEN and CDR2 SYDVKM. Trimming removed 4 bases from V and 5 bases from J, with 11 bases in between. CDR3 bases: TGTGCCAGCAGTTCGACACTGGAGTATGGCTACACCTTC. Its protein is CASSSTLEYGYTF.